Below, 30 T cell receptor beta chains from the same sample are listed, as sequenced in a study of CD8+CD57+ T cells in acquired aplastic anemia (dated by TCRdb to the late 2010s). Sequencing was performed on an Illumina HiSeq 2000. Genomic DNA was used as template for profiling of TCR beta VDJ combinations and CDR3 sequences. The public reads were reanalyzed by TCRdb: fastp trimming at Q25, MiXCR alignment, in-frame beta chains only. Entries that share a CDR3 protein sequence are merged under the most common genes and DNA. For this sample the table gives 150,000 to 200,000 distinct CDR3 sequences, of which 48% were detected only once. The ten largest clones add up to about 1.7% of the sample. Expansion of CD8+CD57+ cells had been shown by flow cytometry in the patients chosen for sequencing. Sequenced input: sorted CD4+, CD8+, or CD8+CD57+ T cells (not recorded which) from PBMCs. The receptor set was obtained from a human donor with aplastic anemia.

The sample holds many counts of this clonotype. V usage is TRBV20-1 and J usage is TRBJ1-4; tentatively, D is TRBD1 (5 bases). V lost 4 bases and J 8 bases, leaving 11 bases between the germline ends. The CDR3 contains 12 residues. The germline CDR1 and CDR2 sequences are DFQATT and SNEGSKA (reference sequence). This CDR3 reads CSAKRGNEKLFF. The DNA for the CDR3 is TGCAGTGCTAAGAGGGGAAACGAAAAACTGTTTTTT.

This clonotype was seen once. V and J are TRBV10-3 and TRBJ2-7; the match to TRBD1 covers 10 bases. From germline, CDR1 is ENHRY and CDR2 SYGVKD. With V trimmed by 10 bases and J by 3 bases, 6 bases remained unmatched. The CDR3 spans 13 residues. The DNA for the CDR3 is TGTGCCAGTCTTCGGGACAGGGGCTACGAGCAGTACTTC. It translates to CASLRDRGYEQYF.

This clonotype was seen at least ten times. The gene calls are TRBV9 and TRBJ2-7, with a tentative D call TRBD2 (5 bases). The V gene's germline CDR1 is SGDLS and CDR2 YYNGEE. Trimming removed 3 bases from V and 0 bases from J, with 7 bases in between. The CDR3 contains 13 residues. This chain's CDR3 is CASSARDSYEQYF. The CDR3 nucleotides read TGTGCCAGCAGCGCCCGGGACTCCTACGAGCAGTACTTC.

The chain combines TRBV7-2 with TRBJ1-1; D unresolved. Germline-derived CDR1 and CDR2 are SGHTA and FQGNSA. Trimming pared 3 bases from V and 1 base from J, leaving 6 bases between. The CDR3 runs to 13 residues. As DNA, the CDR3 is TGTGCCAGCAGCTTCCTAGCGAACACTGAAGCTTTCTTT. This translates into CASSFLANTEAFF.

At least ten counts were recorded for this clonotype. This chain uses TRBV6-1 with TRBJ2-1; the match to TRBD1 covers 9 bases. The V segment lost 7 bases and the J segment 8 bases; nucleotides outside the gene matches: 3. This CDR3 region has 12 residues. Germline lookup yields CDR1 MNHNS and CDR2 SASEGT. CDR3 in amino acids: CASTGQGYEQFF. DNA of the CDR3: TGTGCCAGCACGGGACAGGGTTATGAGCAGTTCTTC.

This clonotype was seen a handful of times. This sequence joins TRBV7-9 and TRBJ1-6; D unresolved. CDR1 and CDR2 (germline): SEHNR, FQNEAQ (reference sequence). The CDR3 contains 13 residues. Between the trimmed V and J ends, which lost 3 bases and 8 bases, there was a span of 8 bases. Here the CDR3 DNA reads TGTGCCAGCAGCTTCGAGAATGATTCACCCCTCCACTTT. Amino acid sequence: CASSFENDSPLHF.

The V gene is TRBV10-3, the J gene TRBJ1-2, with 12 bases lining up with TRBD1. Per germline, CDR1 ENHRY and CDR2 SYGVKD. The junction had 5 bases not matched to a gene; V was cut back by 6 bases and J by 3 bases. This CDR3 is 15 amino acids long. CDR3 sequence reads: CAIRVGTGGDYGYTF. CDR3 DNA: TGTGCCATCAGGGTAGGGACAGGGGGCGACTATGGCTACACCTTC.

V usage is TRBV10-3 and J usage is TRBJ2-7; no definite D call. With 6 bases removed from V and 6 bases from J, the gap between germline ends came to 12 bases. This CDR3 is 12 amino acids long. CDR1 ENHRY and CDR2 SYGVKD come from the germline V gene. The CDR3 here is CAISPSGCEQYF. CDR3 in DNA: TGTGCCATCAGCCCCTCCGGATGCGAGCAGTACTTC.

The rearrangement links TRBV25-1 to TRBJ1-1; D ambiguous. The CDR3 has 17 residues. V was clipped by 7 bases and J by 0 bases, with 21 bases between them. The V gene's germline CDR1 is MGHDK and CDR2 SYGVNS. CDR3 nucleotide sequence: TGTGCCAGCAAGCCGAGACGCTCGGGGAGCATGAACACTGAAGCTTTCTTT. Its protein is CASKPRRSGSMNTEAFF.

The V and J genes are TRBV13 and TRBJ2-1; D is unresolved. This CDR3 region has 11 residues. V was pared by 5 bases and J by 8 bases, with 7 bases between. Germline V gene data show CDR1 as PRHDT and CDR2 as FYEKMQ (reference sequence). CDR3 protein: CASSRFDEQFF. In nucleotides, the CDR3 is TGTGCCAGCAGCCGGTTTGATGAGCAGTTCTTC.

CDR3 coding DNA: TGTGCCAGCAGTAAGTCGTGGGGTGCGGAAGATACGCAGTATTTT. Amino acids: CASSKSWGAEDTQYF. The chain couples TRBV25-1 to TRBJ2-3; no definite D call. The CDR3 consists of 15 residues. Per germline, CDR1 MGHDK and CDR2 SYGVNS. V lost 5 bases and J lost 5, with 17 bases in between.

The J gene is TRBJ2-2, the V gene TRBV7-3; the D is unclear. Germline assignment: CDR1 SGHTA and CDR2 FQGTGA. V shed 1 base and J shed 7 bases, with 4 bases lying between them. The CDR3 spans 12 residues. The CDR3 nucleotides read TGTGCCAGCAGCTTAATAGGCGGGGAGCTGTTTTTT. This gives the protein CASSLIGGELFF.

The chain employs TRBV19 and TRBJ1-1; D perhaps matches TRBD1 (5 bases). V was trimmed by 3 bases and J by 6 bases, leaving 11 bases between them. In germline, CDR1 is LNHDA, CDR2 SQIVND (reference sequence). This CDR3 comprises 13 residues. CDR3 protein: CASSISPGSEAFF. CDR3 nucleotide sequence: TGTGCCAGTAGTATCTCCCCAGGGTCTGAAGCTTTCTTT. Drawing the rest from reference TRBV19 and TRBJ1-1, the complete variable domain is DGGITQSPKYLFRKEGQNVTLSCEQNLNHDAMYWYRQDPGQGLRLIYYSQIVNDFQKGDIAEGYSVSREKKESFPLTVTSAQKNPTAFYLCASSISPGSEAFFGQGTRLTVV.

The rearrangement links TRBV19 to TRBJ1-5; D gene unclear. Trimming stripped 0 bases from V and 3 bases from J, with 6 bases between. This CDR3 spans 14 amino acids. Germline V gene sequence: CDR1 LNHDA, CDR2 SQIVND (reference sequence). DNA for the CDR3: TGTGCCAGTAGTATAGAACGGACCAATCAGCCCCAGCATTTT. It encodes CASSIERTNQPQHF.

This sequence joins TRBV5-8 and TRBJ1-1, with TRBD1 as a possible D gene (5 bases). V dropped 1 base and J dropped 1 base, with 11 bases sitting between them. The CDR3 totals 15 residues. Germline CDR1 is SGHTS and CDR2 is YDEGEE. Here the CDR3 DNA reads TGTGCCAGCAGCTTGAACAGGAACACGAACACTGAAGCTTTCTTT. Its translation is CASSLNRNTNTEAFF.

V gene TRBV7-2 combines with J gene TRBJ2-2; D may be TRBD2 (6 bases). Germline values: CDR1 SGHTA, CDR2 FQGNSA. V lost 5 bases to trimming and J lost 5 bases, with 15 bases between them. This CDR3 contains 15 residues. CDR3 nucleotide sequence: TGTGCCAGCAGCCCCCTCAGCGGGCAAACCGGGGAGCTGTTTTTT. Translated, it gives CASSPLSGQTGELFF.

This rearrangement joins TRBV19 to TRBJ1-6, with unresolved D. V was clipped by 6 bases and J by 0 bases, with 6 bases between them. Germline V gives CDR1 LNHDA, CDR2 SQIVND (reference sequence). This CDR3 contains 14 residues. The CDR3 DNA follows: TGTGCCAGTAGCGGGAGCTCCTATAATTCACCCCTCCACTTT. It codes for CASSGSSYNSPLHF.

The chain is built from TRBV28 and TRBJ2-3, with 7 bases fitting TRBD1. Germline CDR1 is MDHEN and CDR2 is SYDVKM. V lost 8 bases, J lost 5 bases, and 10 bases stayed unmatched. The CDR3 is 14 residues long. The CDR3, as DNA: TGTGCCAGCTTTAAACAGGGGAGAAGAGATACGCAGTATTTT. Protein: CASFKQGRRDTQYF.

This clonotype has more than one count but fewer than ten. CDR3: CASNLRRHGYSGNTIYF. The CDR3 DNA follows: TGTGCCAGCAACCTCAGACGCCATGGCTACTCTGGAAACACCATATATTTT. This chain uses TRBV28 with TRBJ1-3; D not certain. Germline V gives CDR1 MDHEN, CDR2 SYDVKM. CDR3 length: 17 amino acids. V was clipped by 7 bases and J by 0 bases, with 19 bases between them.

The chain couples TRBV20-1 to TRBJ2-5; the match to TRBD2 covers 8 bases. The length of the CDR3 is 17 residues. Germline V gene data show CDR1 as DFQATT and CDR2 as SNEGSKA (reference sequence). V shed 1 base and J 3 bases; nucleotides not matched to a gene: 13. The CDR3 spells CSARATGVSGKEETQYF. The DNA for the CDR3 is TGCAGTGCTAGAGCAACCGGGGTTAGCGGGAAAGAAGAGACCCAGTACTTC.

This clonotype was counted ten times or more. The chain combines TRBV27 with TRBJ2-7; no reliable D call. The CDR3 extends over 13 amino acids. CDR1 MNHEY and CDR2 SMNVEV come from the germline V gene (reference sequence). Between the trimmed V and J ends, which lost 0 bases and 2 bases, there was a span of 5 bases. Here the CDR3 DNA reads TGTGCCAGCAGTTTATCCAGAACCTACGAGCAGTACTTC. Encoded protein: CASSLSRTYEQYF.

This clonotype was detected ten times or more. The chain has TRBV2 and TRBJ2-5; TRBD2 agrees at 7 bases. Germline V gene lookup returns CDR1 SNHLY and CDR2 FYNNEI. Trimming removed 3 bases from V and 4 bases from J; junction bases left unmatched: 14. This CDR3 contains 17 residues. The CDR3 nucleotides are TGTGCCAGCAGTGATCTGGGGGGGTTTAGAAGCGGAGAGACCCAGTACTTC. Amino acids: CASSDLGGFRSGETQYF.

This clonotype was counted at least ten times. The chain links TRBV12-3 or TRBV12-4 to TRBJ1-5; D possibly corresponds to TRBD1 (6 bases). The CDR3 contains 14 residues. Trimming removed 3 bases from V and 6 bases from J, with 12 bases in between. The CDR3 is CASSLTGTSQPQHF. The CDR3 coding sequence is TGTGCCAGCAGTTTGACGGGGACATCTCAGCCCCAGCATTTT.

The sample holds one count of this clonotype. The rearrangement uses TRBV20-1 and TRBJ2-5; D may be TRBD1 or TRBD2 (5 bases each). The J call may be in error: the DNA end matches TRBJ2-7 better. CDR1 is DFQATT, CDR2 SNEGSKA, per germline (reference sequence). The CDR3 has 15 amino acids. This CDR3 reads CSARRSMGVTTEQYF. Written as DNA, the CDR3 is TGCAGTGCTAGACGGTCCATGGGGGTAACGACCGAGCAGTACTTC.

Many counts were recorded for this clonotype. The J gene is TRBJ1-5, the V gene TRBV4-1, with D uncertain. The CDR3 is 12 amino acids. The germline V and J ends were trimmed by 0 bases and 10 bases, with 7 bases remaining between them. From germline, CDR1 is MGHRA and CDR2 YSYEKL. Written as DNA, the CDR3 is TGCGCCAGCAGCCAAGATATCGGTCCCCAGCATTTT. Amino acid sequence: CASSQDIGPQHF.

The V and J genes are TRBV29-1 and TRBJ1-3; D ambiguous. This CDR3 has 15 residues. V was clipped by 0 bases and J by 0 bases, with 9 bases between them. Germline CDR1 is SQVTM and CDR2 is ANQGSEA. In DNA, the CDR3 is TGCAGCGTTGAAGATGGGTGTAACTCTGGAAACACCATATATTTT. Amino acids: CSVEDGCNSGNTIYF.

This rearrangement joins TRBV28 to TRBJ2-1, with TRBD2 matching 9 bases. The CDR3 has 16 residues. CDR1 and CDR2 (germline): MDHEN, SYDVKM. V shed 6 bases, J shed 6 bases, and the junction held 12 bases outside the gene matches. The CDR3 region is CASRGASGTRSNEQFF. The CDR3 DNA sequence: TGTGCCAGCAGGGGAGCTAGCGGGACTCGATCCAATGAGCAGTTCTTC.

The chain uses TRBV4-1 and TRBJ2-5; D possibly corresponds to TRBD2 (6 bases). This CDR3 is built from 14 residues. The germline V gene has CDR1 MGHRA and CDR2 YSYEKL. Trimming removed 3 bases from V and 5 bases from J, with 13 bases in between. The CDR3 sequence is CASSHGTGEETQYF. In DNA, the CDR3 is TGCGCCAGCAGCCACGGGACGGGGGAGGAGACCCAGTACTTC.

This clonotype appeared a few times. V gene TRBV28 combines with J gene TRBJ1-1, with unresolved D. The CDR3 consists of 14 residues. Trimming left V 3 bases short and J 1 base short, with 9 bases between. Per germline, CDR1 MDHEN and CDR2 SYDVKM. The CDR3 reads CASSLLGENTEAFF. CDR3 DNA sequence: TGTGCCAGCAGTTTGTTGGGTGAGAACACTGAAGCTTTCTTT.

The chain uses TRBV3-1 and TRBJ2-3, with unresolved D. The length of the CDR3 is 11 residues. Germline-derived CDR1 and CDR2 are LGHDT and YNNKEL (reference sequence). The V and J ends lost 1 base and 5 bases respectively, with 1 base between them. CDR3: CASSQVDTQYF. For the CDR3, the DNA is TGTGCCAGCAGCCAAGTAGATACGCAGTATTTT.